Shown below are 26 T cell receptor beta chains from a single sample sequenced in a study of T cell repertoires in cytomegalovirus infection. TCRdb redid the calling of the reads with MiXCR, one entry per CDR3 protein. This table holds 250,000 or so distinct CDR3 sequences, around 9% found once. Sequencing was done on a sample of PBMCs. The receptors shown here come from a human donor in good health (CMV status not recorded). Some clones in this sample may be carry-over from other donors' samples.

The CDR3 bases are TGTGCCTGGACCACTAACCTTTTCGGGACAGGGAGGAGCGGCTACACCTTC. Translation gives CAWTTNLFGTGRSGYTF. The chain has TRBV30 and TRBJ1-2, with 9 positions matching TRBD1. Germline CDR1 reads GTSNPN; CDR2 reads SVGIG (reference sequence). The CDR3 runs to 17 residues. Trimming removed 4 bases from V and 8 bases from J; junction bases left unmatched: 20.

This clonotype showed up just a few times. The gene calls are TRBV2 and TRBJ1-2, with D uncertain. This CDR3 has 15 amino acids. Germline CDR1 and CDR2: SNHLY and FYNNEI. The V end lost 9 bases, the J end lost 0 bases, and 17 bases lay between the germline ends. The chain's CDR3 is CASGVSGDPNYGYTF. CDR3 DNA sequence: TGTGCCAGTGGGGTATCGGGCGACCCTAACTATGGCTACACCTTC.

The rearrangement links TRBV6-2 or TRBV6-3 to TRBJ2-2, with 14 positions matching TRBD2. The CDR3 has 16 residues. V was pared by 5 bases and J by 4 bases, with 3 bases of the junction left unmatched. CDR1 is MNHEY, CDR2 SVGEGT, per germline. CDR3 bases: TGTGCCAGCAGTGGACTAGCGGGGGGATTCACCGGGGAGCTGTTTTTT. Protein sequence: CASSGLAGGFTGELFF.

V usage is TRBV12-3 or TRBV12-4 and J usage is TRBJ2-7; 8 positions agree with TRBD1. The CDR3 covers 15 residues. The J segment lost 0 bases and the V segment lost 5 bases, leaving 6 bases of the junction unmatched. The CDR3 DNA reads as TGTGCCAGCAGTCCGCGACAGGGGACCTCCTACGAGCAGTACTTC. This encodes CASSPRQGTSYEQYF.

This clonotype has more than one count but fewer than ten. V is TRBV20-1 and J is TRBJ1-2; 8 bases agree with TRBD1. Germline loops: CDR1 DFQATT, CDR2 SNEGSKA (reference sequence). The CDR3 has 15 residues. The J segment lost 2 bases and the V segment lost 1 base, leaving 6 bases of the junction unmatched. The CDR3 region is CSARGQGSENYGYTF. CDR3 nucleotides: TGCAGTGCTAGAGGACAGGGGTCGGAGAACTATGGCTACACCTTC.

There are many counts of this clonotype. The chain recombines TRBV6-2 or TRBV6-3 with TRBJ2-3, with TRBD1 as a possible D gene (6 bases). Germline-derived CDR1 and CDR2 are MNHEY and SVGEGT. V lost 5 bases and J lost 4, with 13 bases in between. The CDR3 is 14 amino acids. Here the CDR3 reads CASSPGEFADTQYF. The CDR3 DNA sequence: TGTGCCAGCAGTCCAGGGGAGTTTGCAGATACGCAGTATTTT.

This clonotype showed up just a few times. The rearrangement links TRBV15 to TRBJ2-3; 9 nucleotides line up with TRBD1. CDR3 length: 17 residues. The germline CDR1 and CDR2 sequences are LNHNV and YYDKDF (reference sequence). V shed 1 base and J 1 base; nucleotides not matched to a gene: 6. The CDR3, as DNA: TGTGCCACCAGCAGAGGTCCCCGGACAGGGGGCACAGATACGCAGTATTTT. It yields the protein CATSRGPRTGGTDTQYF. Together with reference TRBV15 and TRBJ2-3, the CDR3 gives the full variable domain: DAMVIQNPRYQVTQFGKPVTLSCSQTLNHNVMYWYQQKSSQAPKLLFHYYDKDFNNEADTPDNFQSRRPNTSFCFLDIRSPGLGDTAMYLCATSRGPRTGGTDTQYFGPGTRLTVL.

Many counts were recorded for this clonotype. The V and J genes are TRBV3-1 and TRBJ2-1; 7 bases map to TRBD1. J gave up 6 bases and V 1 base, and 12 bases lay outside the gene matches. The CDR3 loop spans 17 amino acids. CDR1 is LGHDT and CDR2 is YNNKEL in the germline V gene (reference sequence). CDR3 region: CASSQVPSQGVFNEQFF. In DNA form, the CDR3 reads TGTGCCAGCAGCCAAGTCCCGTCGCAGGGGGTATTCAATGAGCAGTTCTTC.

This clonotype occurred many times. The genes are TRBV7-9 and TRBJ1-1; no reliable D call. CDR1 is SEHNR and CDR2 is FQNEAQ in the germline V gene (reference sequence). Trimming took off 1 base at V and 1 base at J, with 7 bases between the two ends. The CDR3 spans 14 residues. The CDR3 sequence is CASSLEARNTEAFF. CDR3 coding DNA: TGTGCCAGCAGCTTAGAGGCGAGGAACACTGAAGCTTTCTTT.

The V call is TRBV6-2 or TRBV6-3, the J call TRBJ2-5, with 10 bases identical to TRBD2. The germline V gene encodes CDR1 MNHEY and CDR2 SVGEGT. V shed 8 bases, J shed 3 bases, and the junction held 6 bases outside the gene matches. The CDR3 has 14 amino acids. The CDR3 nucleotides read TGTGCCAGCCGGCCTAGCGGGAGAGAAGAGACCCAGTACTTC. Its protein is CASRPSGREETQYF.

This chain uses TRBV20-1 with TRBJ1-5, with a possible D match to TRBD1 (5 bases). The CDR3 loop spans 15 amino acids. Trimming took off 1 base at V and 0 bases at J, with 10 bases between the two ends. CDR1 is DFQATT and CDR2 is SNEGSKA in the germline V gene (reference sequence). This CDR3 is CSARGGAGSNQPQHF. CDR3 coding DNA: TGCAGTGCTAGAGGTGGGGCGGGTAGCAATCAGCCCCAGCATTTT.

This clonotype was observed many times. The V gene is TRBV12-3 or TRBV12-4, the J gene TRBJ1-1; 10 nucleotides line up with TRBD1. The J segment lost 3 bases and the V segment lost 9 bases, leaving 25 bases of the junction unmatched. The CDR3 has 20 amino acids. The CDR3 loop reads CASSLTGTGDPKRGYTEAFF. The CDR3 coding sequence is TGTGCCAGTTCCTTAACGGGGACAGGGGACCCGAAACGAGGGTACACTGAAGCTTTCTTT.

This clonotype was counted many times. The rearrangement links TRBV7-2 to TRBJ1-4, with TRBD1 identical over 7 bases. Losses at the gene ends were 8 bases for V and 4 bases for J; bases not matched to a gene: 4. The germline V gene encodes CDR1 SGHTA and CDR2 FQGNSA. CDR3 size: 13 residues. The CDR3 loop reads CASSQGINEKLFF. The CDR3 DNA reads as TGTGCCAGCTCACAGGGGATTAATGAAAAACTGTTTTTT.

This clonotype was detected many times. The J gene is TRBJ2-4, the V gene TRBV6-2 or TRBV6-3; TRBD1 matches at 9 bases. CDR3 length: 12 amino acids. CDR1 is MNHEY and CDR2 is SVGEGT in the germline V gene. With 7 bases clipped from V and 11 bases from J, the junction kept 6 bases outside the gene matches. The CDR3 DNA follows: TGTGCCAGCACTCGGGACAGGGCGGTTCAGTACTTC. Protein sequence: CASTRDRAVQYF.

This clonotype was observed at least ten times. The chain carries TRBV7-2 and TRBJ2-7, with TRBD1 as a possible D gene (7 bases). Trimming left V 4 bases short and J 2 bases short, with 15 bases between. This CDR3 has 15 residues. Per germline, CDR1 SGHTA and CDR2 FQGNSA. The CDR3 reads CASSYLPGGTYEQYF. As DNA, the CDR3 is TGTGCCAGCAGCTACTTGCCAGGGGGGACCTACGAGCAGTACTTC.

This clonotype appeared many times. This chain joins TRBV19 and TRBJ1-5; D unclear. V lost 5 bases to trimming and J lost 1 base, with 15 bases between them. CDR3 length: 16 amino acids. The V gene's germline CDR1 is LNHDA and CDR2 SQIVND (reference sequence). The CDR3 loop reads CASSSFDGGSNQPQHF. CDR3 DNA: TGTGCCAGTAGTTCTTTCGACGGAGGGAGCAATCAGCCCCAGCATTTT.

In this sample, this clonotype turned up many times. The chain uses TRBV7-2 and TRBJ2-2, with 16 positions matching TRBD2. V lost 1 base to trimming and J lost 5 bases; unmatched junction nucleotides: 4. Germline values: CDR1 SGHTA, CDR2 FQGNSA. The CDR3 has 18 amino acids. The CDR3 region has the DNA TGTGCCAGCAGCTTAGGGGGACTAGCGGGAGGGAGTACCGGGGAGCTGTTTTTT. It is translated as CASSLGGLAGGSTGELFF. The full variable domain, with the rest looked up from reference TRBV7-2 and TRBJ2-2, is GAGVSQSPSNKVTEKGKDVELRCDPISGHTALYWYRQSLGQGLEFLIYFQGNSAPDKSGLPSDRFSAERTGGSVSTLTIQRTQQEDSAVYLCASSLGGLAGGSTGELFFGEGSRLTVL.

This clonotype was recorded many times. The rearrangement uses TRBV7-2 and TRBJ2-5; 7 nucleotides align to TRBD2. The CDR3 totals 13 residues. Germline V gene sequence: CDR1 SGHTA, CDR2 FQGNSA. The V segment lost 5 bases and the J segment 4 bases; nucleotides outside the gene matches: 4. The CDR3 protein is CASSRGVGETQYF. Here the CDR3 DNA reads TGTGCCAGCAGCCGGGGGGTTGGAGAGACCCAGTACTTC.

This clonotype appeared a few times. The CDR3 DNA is TGTGCCAGCAGCTCAGGACAGTTAGATACGCAGTATTTT. Translation: CASSSGQLDTQYF. The rearrangement uses TRBV7-9 and TRBJ2-3, with D perhaps matching TRBD1 (6 bases). Germline V gene sequence: CDR1 SEHNR, CDR2 FQNEAQ (reference sequence). The CDR3 runs to 13 residues. With 4 bases removed from V and 5 bases from J, the gap between germline ends came to 10 bases.

This clonotype was counted many times. The chain is built from TRBV7-2 and TRBJ2-7, with 11 bases lining up with TRBD2. Germline V gene lookup returns CDR1 SGHTA and CDR2 FQGNSA. The CDR3 is 18 amino acids. V gave up 5 bases and J gave up 8 bases; unmatched junction bases: 20. CDR3 protein: CASSPQGRLAGHSLKQYF. The CDR3 DNA is TGTGCCAGCAGCCCCCAGGGAAGACTAGCGGGACACTCCCTGAAGCAGTACTTC.

This clonotype was recorded at least ten times. The chain carries TRBV7-2 and TRBJ2-1; D is unclear. Germline V gene sequence: CDR1 SGHTA, CDR2 FQGNSA. The V and J ends lost 1 base and 15 bases respectively, with 10 bases between them. The CDR3 loop spans 11 amino acids. For the CDR3, the DNA is TGTGCCAGCAGCTTAGGTTCCGGCGTGTTCTTC. Translated, it gives CASSLGSGVFF.

This clonotype was recorded many times. V and J are TRBV7-6 and TRBJ2-1; TRBD1 might be the D (6 bases). CDR1 is SGHVS, CDR2 FNYEAQ, per germline. V was cut by 1 base and J by 4 bases, with 8 bases left in between. The CDR3 runs 14 residues. The CDR3 DNA sequence: TGTGCCAGCAGCTTAGGGGGACATTACAATGAGCAGTTCTTC. Translation gives CASSLGGHYNEQFF.

V is TRBV10-3 and J is TRBJ1-1; a weak D match, TRBD1 (6 bases). Germline V gives CDR1 ENHRY, CDR2 SYGVKD. The ends were cut back, 2 bases at V and 4 bases at J, with 14 bases in the middle. The CDR3 loop spans 15 amino acids. DNA for the CDR3: TGTGCCATCAGTGAGGCCCTTGGACAGATCACTGAAGCTTTCTTT. Its translation: CAISEALGQITEAFF.

This clonotype was observed a few times. The rearrangement joins TRBV6-2 or TRBV6-3 to TRBJ1-4; D remains ambiguous. CDR1 MNHEY and CDR2 SVGEGT come from the germline V gene. The CDR3 consists of 14 residues. V gave up 0 bases and J gave up 10 bases, with 12 bases separating them. CDR3 protein: CASSYSTHDRKLFF. DNA of the CDR3: TGTGCCAGCAGTTACTCTACTCACGACCGAAAACTGTTTTTT.

This clonotype was detected ten times or more. The rearrangement uses TRBV20-1 and TRBJ2-3, with 11 bases identical to TRBD2. Germline V gene sequence: CDR1 DFQATT, CDR2 SNEGSKA (reference sequence). The V and J ends lost 5 bases and 5 bases, in that order; junction bases with no gene match: 6. This CDR3 region has 14 residues. CDR3: CSALAGGPQDTQYF. For the CDR3, the DNA is TGCAGTGCTTTAGCGGGAGGGCCCCAAGATACGCAGTATTTT.

This clonotype was found many times. The V call is TRBV7-6, the J call TRBJ2-1; unclear D gene. Looked up from germline, CDR1 is SGHVS and CDR2 is FNYEAQ. Trimming took off 1 base at V and 10 bases at J, with 14 bases between the two ends. The CDR3 totals 14 residues. CDR3: CASSLGTTGREQFF. The CDR3 region has the DNA TGTGCCAGCAGCTTAGGCACCACCGGTAGGGAGCAGTTCTTC.